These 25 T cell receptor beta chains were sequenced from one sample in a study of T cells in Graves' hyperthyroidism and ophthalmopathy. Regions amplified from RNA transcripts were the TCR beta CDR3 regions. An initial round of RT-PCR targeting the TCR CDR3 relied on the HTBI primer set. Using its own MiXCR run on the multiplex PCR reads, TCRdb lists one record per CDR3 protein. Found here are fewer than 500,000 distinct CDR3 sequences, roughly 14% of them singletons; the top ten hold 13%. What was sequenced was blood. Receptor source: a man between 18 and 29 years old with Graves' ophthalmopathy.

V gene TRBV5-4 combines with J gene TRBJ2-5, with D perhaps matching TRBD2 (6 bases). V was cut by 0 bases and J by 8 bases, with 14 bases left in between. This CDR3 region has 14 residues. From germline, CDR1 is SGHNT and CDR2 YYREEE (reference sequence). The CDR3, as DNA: TGTGCCAGCAGCTTGGGCGGGGCGAGCTCCACCCAGTACTTC. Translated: CASSLGGASSTQYF.

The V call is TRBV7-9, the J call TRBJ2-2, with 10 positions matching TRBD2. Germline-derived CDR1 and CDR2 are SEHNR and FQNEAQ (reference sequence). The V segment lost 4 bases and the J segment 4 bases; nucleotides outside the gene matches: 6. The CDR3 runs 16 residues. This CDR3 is CASSSAGGPGTGELFF. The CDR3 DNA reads TGTGCCAGCAGCTCAGCGGGGGGGCCGGGCACCGGGGAGCTGTTTTTT.

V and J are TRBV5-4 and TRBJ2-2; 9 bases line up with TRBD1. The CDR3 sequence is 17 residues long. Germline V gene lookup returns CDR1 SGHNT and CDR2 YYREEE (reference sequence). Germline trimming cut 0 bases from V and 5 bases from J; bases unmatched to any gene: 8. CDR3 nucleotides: TGTGCCAGCAGCTTGGGGGTGGACAGGGGCGGAACCGGGGAGCTGTTTTTT. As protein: CASSLGVDRGGTGELFF. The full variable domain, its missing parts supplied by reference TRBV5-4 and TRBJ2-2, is ETGVTQSPTHLIKTRGQQVTLRCSSQSGHNTVSWYQQALGQGPQFIFQYYREEENGRGNFPPRFSGLQFPNYSSELNVNALELDDSALYLCASSLGVDRGGTGELFFGEGSRLTVL.

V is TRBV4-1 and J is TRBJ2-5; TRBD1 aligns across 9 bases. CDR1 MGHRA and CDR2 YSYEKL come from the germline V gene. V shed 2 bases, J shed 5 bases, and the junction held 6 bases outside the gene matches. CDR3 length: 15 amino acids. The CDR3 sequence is CASSQTGTGLETQYF. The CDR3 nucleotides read TGCGCCAGCAGCCAAACCGGGACAGGGCTGGAGACCCAGTACTTC.

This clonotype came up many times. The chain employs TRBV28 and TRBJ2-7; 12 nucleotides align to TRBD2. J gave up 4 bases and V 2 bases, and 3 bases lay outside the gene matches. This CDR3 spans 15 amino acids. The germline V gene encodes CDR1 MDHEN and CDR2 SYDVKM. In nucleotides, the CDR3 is TGTGCCAGCAGTTTAATGACTAGCGGGAGATACGAGCAGTACTTC. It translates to CASSLMTSGRYEQYF.

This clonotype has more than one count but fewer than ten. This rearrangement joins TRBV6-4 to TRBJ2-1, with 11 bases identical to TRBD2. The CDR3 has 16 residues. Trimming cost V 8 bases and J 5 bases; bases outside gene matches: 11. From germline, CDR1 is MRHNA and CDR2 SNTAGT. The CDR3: CASPGGGGLADNEQFF. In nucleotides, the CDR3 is TGTGCCAGCCCGGGAGGAGGGGGACTAGCGGACAATGAGCAGTTCTTC.

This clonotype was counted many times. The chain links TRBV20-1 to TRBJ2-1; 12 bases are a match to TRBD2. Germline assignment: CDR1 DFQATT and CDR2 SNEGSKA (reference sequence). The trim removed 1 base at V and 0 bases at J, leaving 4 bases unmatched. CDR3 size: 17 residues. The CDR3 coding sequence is TGCAGTGCTAGAGGGCTAGCGGGAGGGTCCTCCTACAATGAGCAGTTCTTC. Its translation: CSARGLAGGSSYNEQFF.

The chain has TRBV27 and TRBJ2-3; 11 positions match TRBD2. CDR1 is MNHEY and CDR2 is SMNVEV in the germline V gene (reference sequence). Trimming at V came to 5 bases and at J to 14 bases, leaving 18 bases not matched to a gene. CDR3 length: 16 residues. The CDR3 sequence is CASSLPGTQTSGNLYF. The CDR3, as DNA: TGTGCCAGCAGTCTTCCCGGGACACAGACTAGCGGGAACCTGTATTTT.

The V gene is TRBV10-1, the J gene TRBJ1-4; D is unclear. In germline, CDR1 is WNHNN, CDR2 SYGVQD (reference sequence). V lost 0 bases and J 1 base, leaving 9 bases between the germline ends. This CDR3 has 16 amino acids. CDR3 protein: CASSESSAGTNEKLFF. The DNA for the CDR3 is TGCGCCAGCAGTGAGTCCTCGGCAGGAACTAATGAAAAACTGTTTTTT.

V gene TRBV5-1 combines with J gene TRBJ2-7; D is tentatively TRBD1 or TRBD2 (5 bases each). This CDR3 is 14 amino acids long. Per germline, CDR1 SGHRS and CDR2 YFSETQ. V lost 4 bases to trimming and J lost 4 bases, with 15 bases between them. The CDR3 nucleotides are TGCGCCAGCAGCAGGGACGGATTACAATACGAGCAGTACTTC. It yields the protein CASSRDGLQYEQYF.

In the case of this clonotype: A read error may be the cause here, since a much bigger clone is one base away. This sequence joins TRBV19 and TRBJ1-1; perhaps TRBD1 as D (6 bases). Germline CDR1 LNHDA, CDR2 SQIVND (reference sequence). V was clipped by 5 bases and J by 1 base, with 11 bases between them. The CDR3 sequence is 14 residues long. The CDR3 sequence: CASSVRGGNTEAFF. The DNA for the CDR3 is TGTGCCAGTAGTGTCAGGGGAGGGAACACTGAAGCTTTCTTT.

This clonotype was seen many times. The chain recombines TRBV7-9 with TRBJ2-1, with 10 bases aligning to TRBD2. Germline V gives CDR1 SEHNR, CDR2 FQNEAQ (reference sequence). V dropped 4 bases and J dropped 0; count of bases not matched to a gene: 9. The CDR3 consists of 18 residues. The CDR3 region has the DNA TGTGCCAGCAGCTCTTTCGGGCCTAGCGGGAGCTCCTACAATGAGCAGTTCTTC. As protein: CASSSFGPSGSSYNEQFF.

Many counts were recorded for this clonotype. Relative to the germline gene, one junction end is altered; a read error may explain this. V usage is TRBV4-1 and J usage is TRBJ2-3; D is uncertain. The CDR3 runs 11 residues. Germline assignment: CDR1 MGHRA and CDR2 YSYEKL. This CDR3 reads CASSQTDTQYF. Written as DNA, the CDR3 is TGTGCCAGCAGCCAAACGGATACGCAGTATTTT.

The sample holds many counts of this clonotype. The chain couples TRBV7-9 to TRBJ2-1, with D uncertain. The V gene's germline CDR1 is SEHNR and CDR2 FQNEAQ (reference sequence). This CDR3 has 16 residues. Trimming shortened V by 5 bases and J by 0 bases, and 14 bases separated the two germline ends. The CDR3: CASSTRLRSSYNEQFF. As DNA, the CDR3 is TGTGCCAGCAGCACCCGGCTGAGGAGCTCCTACAATGAGCAGTTCTTC.

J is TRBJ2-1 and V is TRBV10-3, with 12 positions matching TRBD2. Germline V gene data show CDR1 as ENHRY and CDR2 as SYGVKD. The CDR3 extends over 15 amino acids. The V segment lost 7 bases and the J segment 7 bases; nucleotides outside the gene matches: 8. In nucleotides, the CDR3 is TGTGCCATCACCCGACTAGCGGGAGCAGGAAATGAGCAGTTCTTC. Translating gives CAITRLAGAGNEQFF.

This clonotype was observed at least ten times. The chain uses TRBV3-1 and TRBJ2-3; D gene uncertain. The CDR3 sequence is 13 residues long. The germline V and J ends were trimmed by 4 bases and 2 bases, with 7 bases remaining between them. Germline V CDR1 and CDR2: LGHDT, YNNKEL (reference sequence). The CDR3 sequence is CASSRGVTDTQYF. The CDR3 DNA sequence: TGTGCCAGCAGCCGGGGTGTCACAGATACGCAGTATTTT.

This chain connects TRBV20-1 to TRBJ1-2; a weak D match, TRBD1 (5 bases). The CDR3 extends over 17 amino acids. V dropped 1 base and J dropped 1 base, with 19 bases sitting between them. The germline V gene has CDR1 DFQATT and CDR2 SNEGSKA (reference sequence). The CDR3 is CSARVQRGRQGNYGYTF. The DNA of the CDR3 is TGCAGTGCTAGAGTACAGCGGGGGAGGCAGGGTAACTATGGCTACACCTTC.

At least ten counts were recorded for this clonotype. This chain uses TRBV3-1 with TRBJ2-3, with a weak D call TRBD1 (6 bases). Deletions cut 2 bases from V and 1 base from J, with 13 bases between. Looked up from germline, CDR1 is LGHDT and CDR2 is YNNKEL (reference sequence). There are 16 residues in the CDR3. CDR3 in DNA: TGTGCCAGCAGCCAACAGGGGCGGAGGCGCACAGATACGCAGTATTTT. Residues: CASSQQGRRRTDTQYF.

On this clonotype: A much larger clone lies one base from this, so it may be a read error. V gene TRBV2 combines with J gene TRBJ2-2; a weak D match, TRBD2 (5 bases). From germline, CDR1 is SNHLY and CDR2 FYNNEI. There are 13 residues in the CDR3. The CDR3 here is CASTVDNTGEPFF. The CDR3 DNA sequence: TGTGCCAGCACCGTAGACAACACCGGGGAGCCGTTTTTT.

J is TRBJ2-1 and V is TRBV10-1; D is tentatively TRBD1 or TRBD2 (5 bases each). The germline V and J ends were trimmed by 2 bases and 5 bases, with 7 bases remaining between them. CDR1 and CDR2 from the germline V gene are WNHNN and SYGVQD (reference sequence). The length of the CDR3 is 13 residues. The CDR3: CASSEGTNNEQFF. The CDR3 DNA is TGCGCCAGCAGTGAGGGGACCAACAATGAGCAGTTCTTC.

The CDR3 DNA reads as TGTGCCAGCAGGCGTTCCGGGGACAGGGGCGGAACAGAAGAGACCCAGTACTTC. As protein: CASRRSGDRGGTEETQYF. The genes are TRBV11-2 and TRBJ2-5, with 10 bases aligning to TRBD1. CDR1 SGHAT and CDR2 FQNNGV come from the germline V gene. V trimming: 6 bases; J trimming: 3 bases; junction bases outside the gene matches: 16. The CDR3 runs to 18 residues.

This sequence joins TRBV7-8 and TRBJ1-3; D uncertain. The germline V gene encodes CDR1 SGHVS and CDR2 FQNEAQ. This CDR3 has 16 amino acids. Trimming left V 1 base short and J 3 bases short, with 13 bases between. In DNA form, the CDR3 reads TGTGCCAGCAGCTTAGACCCGAAGGGAGGTGGAAACACCATATATTTT. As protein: CASSLDPKGGGNTIYF.

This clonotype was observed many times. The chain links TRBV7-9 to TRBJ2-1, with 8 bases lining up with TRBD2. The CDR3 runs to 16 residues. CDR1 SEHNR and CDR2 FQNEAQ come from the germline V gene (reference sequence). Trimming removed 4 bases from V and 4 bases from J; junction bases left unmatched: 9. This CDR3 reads CASSSSSGVRYNEQFF. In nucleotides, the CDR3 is TGTGCCAGCAGCTCCAGTAGCGGGGTGAGATACAATGAGCAGTTCTTC.

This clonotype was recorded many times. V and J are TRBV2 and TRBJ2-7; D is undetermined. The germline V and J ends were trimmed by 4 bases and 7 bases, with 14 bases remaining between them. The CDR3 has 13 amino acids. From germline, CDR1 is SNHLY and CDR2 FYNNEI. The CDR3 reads CASSAIPGFEQYF. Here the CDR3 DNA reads TGTGCCAGCAGTGCGATCCCCGGCTTTGAGCAGTACTTC.

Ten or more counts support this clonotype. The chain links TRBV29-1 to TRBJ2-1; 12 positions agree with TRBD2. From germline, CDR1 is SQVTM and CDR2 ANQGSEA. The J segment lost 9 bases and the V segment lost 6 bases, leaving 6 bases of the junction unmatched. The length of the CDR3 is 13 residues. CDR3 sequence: CSVVTSGRVEQFF. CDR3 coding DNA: TGCAGCGTGGTGACTAGCGGGAGAGTTGAGCAGTTCTTC.